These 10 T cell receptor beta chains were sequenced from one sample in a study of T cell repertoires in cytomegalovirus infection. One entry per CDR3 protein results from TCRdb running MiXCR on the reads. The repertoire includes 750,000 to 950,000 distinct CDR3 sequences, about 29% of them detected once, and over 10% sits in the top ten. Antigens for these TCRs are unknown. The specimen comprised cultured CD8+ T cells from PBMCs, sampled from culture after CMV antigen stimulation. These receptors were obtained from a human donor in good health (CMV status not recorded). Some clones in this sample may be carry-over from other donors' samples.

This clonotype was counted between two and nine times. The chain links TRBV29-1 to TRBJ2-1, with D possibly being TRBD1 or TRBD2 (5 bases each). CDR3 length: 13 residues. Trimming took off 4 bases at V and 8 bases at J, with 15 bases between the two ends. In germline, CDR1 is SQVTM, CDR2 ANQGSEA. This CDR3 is CSVAWGTVDEQFF. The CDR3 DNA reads TGCAGCGTTGCATGGGGGACCGTCGATGAGCAGTTCTTC.

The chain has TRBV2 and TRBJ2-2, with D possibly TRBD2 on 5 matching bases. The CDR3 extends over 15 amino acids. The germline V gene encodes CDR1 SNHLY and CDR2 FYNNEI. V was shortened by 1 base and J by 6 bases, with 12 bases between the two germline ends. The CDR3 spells CASSEGSMEAGELFF. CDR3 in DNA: TGTGCCAGCAGTGAAGGCAGTATGGAGGCCGGGGAGCTGTTTTTT.

CDR3 DNA: TGTGCCAGCAGCCGAATTACAGGGGATAATCAGCCCCAGCATTTT. Protein sequence: CASSRITGDNQPQHF. The V gene is TRBV14, the J gene TRBJ1-5; 7 bases are shared with TRBD1. CDR1 is SGHDN and CDR2 is FVKESK in the germline V gene. The CDR3 has 15 amino acids. V lost 4 bases to trimming and J lost 4 bases; unmatched junction nucleotides: 7.

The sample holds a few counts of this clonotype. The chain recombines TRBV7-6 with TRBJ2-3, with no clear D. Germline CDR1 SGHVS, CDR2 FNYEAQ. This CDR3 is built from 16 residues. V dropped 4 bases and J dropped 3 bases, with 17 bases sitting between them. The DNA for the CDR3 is TGTGCCAGCAGCTCCACCTCTTTAGGGTGGACAGATACGCAGTATTTT. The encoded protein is CASSSTSLGWTDTQYF.

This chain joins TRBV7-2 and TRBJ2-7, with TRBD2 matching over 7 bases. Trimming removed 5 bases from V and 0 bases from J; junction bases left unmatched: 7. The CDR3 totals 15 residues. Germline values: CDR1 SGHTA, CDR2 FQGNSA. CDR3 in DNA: TGTGCCAGCAGCAAAGAGGGAGGGGTCTCCTACGAGCAGTACGTC. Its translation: CASSKEGGVSYEQYV.

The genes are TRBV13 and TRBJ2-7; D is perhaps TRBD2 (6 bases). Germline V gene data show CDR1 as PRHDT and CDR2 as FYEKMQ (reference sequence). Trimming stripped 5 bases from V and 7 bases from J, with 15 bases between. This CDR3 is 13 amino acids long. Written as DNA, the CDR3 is TGTGCCAGCAGCCCCCGGCGGGGTGGGGAGCAGTACGTC. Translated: CASSPRRGGEQYV.

CDR3 nucleotide sequence: TGTGCCAGCTCACCTGGGGGGATTTCACCCCTCCACTTT. Amino acid sequence: CASSPGGISPLHF. The chain recombines TRBV27 with TRBJ1-6, with D possibly matching TRBD1 (5 bases). The CDR3 contains 13 residues. Germline loops: CDR1 MNHEY, CDR2 SMNVEV (reference sequence). V lost 8 bases, J lost 9 bases, and 14 bases lay in between.

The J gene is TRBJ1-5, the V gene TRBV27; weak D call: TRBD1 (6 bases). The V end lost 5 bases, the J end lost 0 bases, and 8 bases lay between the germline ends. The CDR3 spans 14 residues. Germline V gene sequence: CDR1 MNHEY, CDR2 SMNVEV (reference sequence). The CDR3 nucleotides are TGTGCCAGCAGTCAGGACAGTAGCAATCAGCCCCAGCATTTT. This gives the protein CASSQDSSNQPQHF.

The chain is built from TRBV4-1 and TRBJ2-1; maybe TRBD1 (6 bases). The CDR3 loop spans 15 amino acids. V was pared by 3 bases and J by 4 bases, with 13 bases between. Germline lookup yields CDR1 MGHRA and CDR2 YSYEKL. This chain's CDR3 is CASSQWVGAYNEQFF. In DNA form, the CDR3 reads TGCGCCAGCAGCCAGTGGGTGGGGGCTTACAATGAGCAGTTCTTC.

CDR3 nucleotide sequence: TGTGCCAGCATCTCGCAGGCGGGGGGATTCAATGAGCAGTTCTTC. This sequence encodes CASISQAGGFNEQFF. The rearrangement joins TRBV6-5 to TRBJ2-1; the match to TRBD2 covers 8 bases. This CDR3 region has 15 residues. J lost 6 bases, V lost 7 bases, and 11 bases had no gene match. Germline V gene data show CDR1 as MNHEY and CDR2 as SVGAGI.